This T cell receptor beta chain originates from a study of blood T cell repertoires in COVID-19. Study details: There were acute and convalescent COVID-19 samples, and they came from the United States, Italy and Spain. PBMCs, B-cell-depleted T cells, or T cells provided the cDNA or gDNA that made up the material.

In the source study's methods: How many nucleated cells were present was estimated from reference gene primer amplification. The method was immunoSEQ multiplex PCR; TCRdb's version includes in-frame clones alone and lacks a portion of them. V, J and clone size are taken as reported in that table, and D and trimming were inferred from the DNA itself. Of about 190,000 clones in the sample, approximately 91% were seen once. This clonotype originated in a woman between 40 and 55 years old who had recovered from COVID-19. The sample was peripheral blood.

As DNA, the CDR3 is TGCGCCAGCAGCCAAGATCTTCTAGAACGCTACGAGCAGTACTTC. This encodes CASSQDLLERYEQYF. V gene TRBV4-3 combines with J gene TRBJ2-7; D remains unclear. With 0 bases removed from V and 3 bases from J, the gap between germline ends came to 12 bases. CDR1 LGHNA and CDR2 YSLEER come from the germline V gene. This CDR3 contains 15 residues.